This TCR beta chain was documented in a study of blood T cells in healthy people across ages. At least ten counts were recorded for this clonotype. Its target is unknown. General study results and limits: Higher diversity and more naive CD4+ cells were features of long-lived donors, compared to aged donors.

Researchers isolated at least 7 million PBMCs per sample. The V gene lost 4 bases and the J gene lost 5 bases, with 21 bases spanning the gap. Germline V gene sequence: CDR1 LGHNA, CDR2 YNFKEQ. The CDR3 extends over 16 amino acids. It was with a sample-barcoded 5' primer and a J-beta primer mix that a second PCR of roughly 7 to 12 cycles was run. In TCRdb, the 5' RACE reads were re-called with MiXCR into one record per CDR3 protein. The table has 800,000 to 950,000 distinct CDR3 sequences, about 44% seen once; the top ten hold roughly 13%. The sequenced material came from blood. This TCR was sampled from a man younger than 40 in good health. J is TRBJ2-7 and V is TRBV4-2; D call uncertain. CDR3 sequence reads: CASSPTPAVGYDEQYF. In nucleotides, the CDR3 is TGTGCCAGCAGCCCAACCCCGGCAGTGGGGTATGACGAGCAGTACTTC.